This T cell receptor beta chain originates from a study of T cell changes during pregnancy in multiple sclerosis. With 0 bases removed from V and 2 bases from J, the gap between germline ends came to 9 bases. This CDR3 spans 15 amino acids. Germline assignment: CDR1 MRHNA and CDR2 SNTAGT. Measured with immunoSEQ multiplex PCR; TCRdb has only the in-frame clones, and not every one. In the table there are 35,000 or so clones, roughly 91% of which are singletons. The J gene is TRBJ2-3, the V gene TRBV6-4, with D unresolved. The sequence was collected from a female donor in good health, enrolled as a control in a pregnancy study. The source was peripheral blood, collected in the second trimester of pregnancy. CDR3 in DNA: TGTGCCAGCAGTGACTCGACAACTCACACAGATACGCAGTATTTT. Its translation: CASSDSTTHTDTQYF.